The 29 T cell receptor beta chains given below trace back to one sample, sequenced in a study of regulatory T cells in long-lasting Graves disease. Researchers made TCR beta libraries by using iRepertoire HTBI primers and running Arm-PCR on CDR3 regions. TCRdb fed the multiplex PCR reads into MiXCR, producing one record per CDR3 protein. The sample has about 290,000 distinct CDR3 sequences, roughly a fifth seen once; the top ten hold around three fifths. Time point meaning: persistent/refractory GD, antithyroid drugs over 5 years with positive TRAb. The TCR library was prepared using RNA isolated from PBMCs. The input for sequencing was peripheral blood mononuclear cells (PBMCs), taken when the disease was refractory, from a patient treated with antithyroid drugs. Receptor source: a female donor with Graves disease.

The V gene is TRBV28, the J gene TRBJ1-5, with 7 bases matching TRBD1. The CDR3 totals 17 residues. V dropped 0 bases and J dropped 2; count of bases not matched to a gene: 7. Germline CDR1 and CDR2: MDHEN and SYDVKM. CDR3 sequence: CASSLWLYRGGNQPQHF. CDR3 DNA: TGTGCCAGCAGTTTATGGCTTTACAGGGGAGGCAATCAGCCCCAGCATTTT.

This clonotype was seen many times. This chain joins TRBV28 and TRBJ1-5; weak D call: TRBD1 (5 bases). The V end was cut by 2 bases, the J end by 0 bases, with 20 bases between. The CDR3 spans 19 residues. Germline assignment: CDR1 MDHEN and CDR2 SYDVKM. The CDR3 DNA reads as TGTGCCAGCAGTTTAGCTCTTACCAGGAAGGGGTATAGCAATCAGCCCCAGCATTTT. It specifies CASSLALTRKGYSNQPQHF.

This clonotype was detected many times. V and J are TRBV29-1 and TRBJ2-7; 11 bases align to TRBD2. Germline V gene lookup returns CDR1 SQVTM and CDR2 ANQGSEA. The CDR3 runs to 14 residues. Losses at the gene ends were 6 bases for V and 2 bases for J; bases not matched to a gene: 6. The CDR3 DNA follows: TGCAGCGTAGCATCGACTAGCGGGACCTACGAGCAGTACTTC. Protein product: CSVASTSGTYEQYF.

This clonotype appeared many times. The rearrangement joins TRBV7-6 to TRBJ2-7, with D hard to call. The V gene's germline CDR1 is SGHVS and CDR2 FNYEAQ. This CDR3 comprises 15 residues. V dropped 1 base and J dropped 0 bases, with 10 bases sitting between them. The CDR3 loop is CASSLERADSYEQYF. DNA for the CDR3: TGTGCCAGCAGCTTAGAACGGGCCGACTCCTACGAGCAGTACTTC.

J is TRBJ2-5 and V is TRBV7-2, with D maybe TRBD1 (6 bases). Trimming removed 4 bases at V and 11 bases at J, with 23 bases between. The CDR3 is made up of 15 amino acids. Germline V gene lookup returns CDR1 SGHTA and CDR2 FQGNSA. CDR3 sequence: CASSSQTGTDNGQYF. Here the CDR3 DNA reads TGTGCCAGCAGCTCCCAGACAGGCACCGACAATGGGCAGTACTTC.

This clonotype came up many times. CDR3 DNA sequence: TGTGCCAGCAGTCGGGCGGCAGGGAAGGGTGGCTACACCTTC. Its translation is CASSRAAGKGGYTF. The genes are TRBV28 and TRBJ1-2; D is perhaps TRBD1 (5 bases). Germline CDR1 reads MDHEN; CDR2 reads SYDVKM. The CDR3 is 14 amino acids. Trimming removed 5 bases from V and 7 bases from J, with 17 bases in between.

CDR3 sequence: CSALGLAESTGELFF. DNA for the CDR3: TGCAGCGCCCTGGGACTAGCGGAATCCACCGGGGAGCTGTTTTTT. The chain recombines TRBV29-1 with TRBJ2-2, with 11 bases that match TRBD2. In germline, CDR1 is SQVTM, CDR2 ANQGSEA. The CDR3 runs to 15 residues. The V and J ends lost 7 bases and 4 bases, in that order; junction bases with no gene match: 8.

This clonotype was detected many times. This chain connects TRBV11-3 to TRBJ1-5; 7 bases fit TRBD1. The CDR3 has 18 residues. V trimming: 0 bases; J trimming: 3 bases; junction bases outside the gene matches: 11. The germline V gene encodes CDR1 SGHNT and CDR2 YENEEA. The CDR3 here is CASSLDPDRVGTNQPQHF. CDR3 DNA: TGTGCCAGCAGCTTAGATCCCGACAGGGTTGGGACCAATCAGCCCCAGCATTTT.

This clonotype turned up a few times. This chain's CDR3 is CASSAQGYSGANVLTF. CDR3 DNA sequence: TGTGCCAGCAGTGCCCAGGGTTACTCTGGGGCCAACGTCCTGACTTTC. The V call is TRBV2, the J call TRBJ2-6, with a weak D call TRBD1 (5 bases). Between the trimmed V and J ends, which lost 4 bases and 0 bases, there was a span of 10 bases. CDR3 size: 16 residues. Germline V gene sequence: CDR1 SNHLY, CDR2 FYNNEI.

V usage is TRBV7-9 and J usage is TRBJ2-7, with 13 bases that match TRBD2. The V gene end was trimmed by 3 bases and the J gene end by 3 bases; junction bases not matched to a gene: 14. The CDR3 is 19 amino acids. Germline-derived CDR1 and CDR2 are SEHNR and FQNEAQ (reference sequence). The CDR3 nucleotides read TGTGCCAGCAGCTTCCGGACAGGGACCGGGACTAGCGGGATCTACGAGCAGTACTTC. Translated: CASSFRTGTGTSGIYEQYF.

This clonotype was counted many times. The rearrangement uses TRBV7-2 and TRBJ2-5; TRBD1 or TRBD2 may be the D gene (7 bases each). The CDR3 is made up of 14 amino acids. Trimming stripped 5 bases from V and 1 base from J, with 11 bases between. From germline, CDR1 is SGHTA and CDR2 FQGNSA. CDR3: CASSARGGQETQYF. CDR3 DNA: TGTGCCAGCAGCGCCAGGGGGGGCCAAGAGACCCAGTACTTC.

This clonotype was recorded only once. This sequence joins TRBV4-2 and TRBJ1-5; no reliable D call. Between the trimmed V and J ends, which lost 0 bases and 0 bases, there was a span of 12 bases. Germline CDR1 is LGHNA and CDR2 is YNFKEQ. The CDR3 runs to 17 residues. The CDR3 spells CASSQDWAGISNQPQHF. The CDR3 coding sequence is TGTGCCAGCAGCCAAGATTGGGCGGGGATTAGCAATCAGCCCCAGCATTTT.

This clonotype showed up many times. J is TRBJ1-6 and V is TRBV6-1; 10 bases fit TRBD1. V was pared by 4 bases and J by 8 bases, with 8 bases of the junction left unmatched. The CDR3 has 16 amino acids. Germline V gives CDR1 MNHNS, CDR2 SASEGT. CDR3 nucleotide sequence: TGTGCCAGCAGTGGGCAGACAGGGGGCACCTATTCACCCCTCCACTTT. It translates to CASSGQTGGTYSPLHF.

This clonotype occurred many times. The chain combines TRBV7-9 with TRBJ2-7, with 7 bases aligning to TRBD1. The CDR3 has 15 residues. J gave up 2 bases and V 4 bases, and 8 bases lay outside the gene matches. CDR1 SEHNR and CDR2 FQNEAQ come from the germline V gene (reference sequence). CDR3 DNA: TGTGCCAGCAGCTCCGCACTCGGGACAGCCTACGAGCAGTACTTC. It specifies CASSSALGTAYEQYF.

This clonotype has only one observation. The chain joins TRBV19 to TRBJ1-5; D is unclear. The V end was cut by 3 bases, the J end by 1 base, with 10 bases between. The CDR3 totals 15 residues. Germline CDR1 LNHDA, CDR2 SQIVND (reference sequence). The CDR3 coding sequence is TGTGCCAGTAGTATGAAGCGGGGAAGCAATCAGCCCCAGCATTTT. Translation gives CASSMKRGSNQPQHF.

This clonotype occurred many times. V gene TRBV7-2 combines with J gene TRBJ1-2, with D hard to call. The CDR3 has 15 amino acids. The V and J ends lost 0 bases and 4 bases respectively, with 12 bases between them. Germline-derived CDR1 and CDR2 are SGHTA and FQGNSA. The CDR3 region is CASSLATVPRYGYTF. DNA of the CDR3: TGTGCCAGCAGCTTAGCCACAGTCCCCCGCTATGGCTACACCTTC.

The V call is TRBV11-1, the J call TRBJ2-3; 8 bases fit TRBD2. Looked up from germline, CDR1 is SGHAT and CDR2 is FQDESV (reference sequence). This CDR3 contains 15 residues. The J segment lost 0 bases and the V segment lost 5 bases, leaving 4 bases of the junction unmatched. In nucleotides, the CDR3 is TGTGCCAGCAGCAGGACTAGCTATAGCACAGATACGCAGTATTTT. It translates to CASSRTSYSTDTQYF.

This clonotype was seen only a few times. The J gene is TRBJ2-7, the V gene TRBV6-1; 16 bases match TRBD2. There are 15 residues in the CDR3. The V and J ends lost 7 bases and 6 bases, in that order; junction bases with no gene match: 6. CDR1 is MNHNS, CDR2 SASEGT, per germline. The CDR3 region is CASTHGTSGRAEQYF. In DNA, the CDR3 is TGTGCCAGCACTCACGGGACTAGCGGGAGGGCCGAGCAGTACTTC.

In this sample, this clonotype turned up many times. V is TRBV29-1 and J is TRBJ2-4, with D tentatively TRBD1 (6 bases). Germline lookup yields CDR1 SQVTM and CDR2 ANQGSEA. The CDR3 has 12 amino acids. V lost 7 bases and J 6 bases, leaving 13 bases between the germline ends. The CDR3 nucleotides are TGCAGCGCACAGGGTCTTCGAAACATTCAGTACTTC. Translation: CSAQGLRNIQYF. Full variable domain (outside the CDR3, taken from reference TRBV29-1 and TRBJ2-4): SAVISQKPSRDICQRGTSLTIQCQVDSQVTMMFWYRQQPGQSLTLIATANQGSEATYESGFVIDKFPISRPNLTFSTLTVSNMSPEDSSIYLCSAQGLRNIQYFGAGTRLSVL.

This clonotype was seen ten or more times. This CDR3 reads CASSYEWTSGRLGNIQYF. CDR3 nucleotides: TGTGCCAGCAGTTACGAATGGACTAGCGGGAGATTGGGAAACATTCAGTACTTC. The J gene is TRBJ2-4, the V gene TRBV6-2 or TRBV6-3, with 13 bases identical to TRBD2. Germline V gene lookup returns CDR1 MNHEY and CDR2 SVGEGT. CDR3 size: 18 residues. J was trimmed by 6 bases and V by 2 bases; bases with no gene match: 10.

This clonotype came up many times. The rearrangement joins TRBV4-3 to TRBJ2-5, with 9 bases aligning to TRBD1. CDR3 length equals 16 residues. The ends lost 0 bases at V and 3 bases at J; junction bases unmatched: 5. From germline, CDR1 is LGHNA and CDR2 YSLEER. As DNA, the CDR3 is TGCGCCAGCAGCCAAGATTTGGGGACAGGGAAAGAGACCCAGTACTTC. This sequence encodes CASSQDLGTGKETQYF.

In its sample, this clonotype was seen many times. The V gene is TRBV28, the J gene TRBJ1-2; TRBD1 matches at 7 bases. The CDR3 contains 13 residues. Losses at the gene ends were 8 bases for V and 0 bases for J; bases not matched to a gene: 3. Germline loops: CDR1 MDHEN, CDR2 SYDVKM. CDR3 DNA: TGTGCCAGCCTCGGACAGGCTAACTATGGCTACACCTTC. Its protein is CASLGQANYGYTF.

Of note for this clonotype: One end of the junction does not line up with germline, which may come from a read error. V and J are TRBV18 and TRBJ1-3; unclear D gene. The CDR3 covers 15 residues. The germline V gene encodes CDR1 KGHSH and CDR2 LQKENI. CDR3 loop: CASSPRQTSGNIIYF. The CDR3 bases are TGTGCCAGCTCACCACGCCAGACCTCTGGAAACATCATATATTTT.

This clonotype was seen many times. The rearrangement joins TRBV5-6 to TRBJ2-5; 9 bases line up with TRBD1. The CDR3 is made up of 16 amino acids. From germline, CDR1 is SGHDT and CDR2 YYEEEE. With V trimmed by 4 bases and J by 1 base, 8 bases remained unmatched. CDR3 in amino acids: CASSLTTTGGQETQYF. The CDR3, as DNA: TGTGCCAGCAGCCTAACGACGACAGGGGGCCAAGAGACCCAGTACTTC.

This clonotype turned up a few times. This chain uses TRBV20-1 with TRBJ2-7; tentative D call: TRBD2 (6 bases). Germline CDR1 DFQATT, CDR2 SNEGSKA (reference sequence). Trimming took off 5 bases at V and 5 bases at J, with 22 bases between the two ends. The length of the CDR3 is 15 residues. This CDR3 is CSAETGGTQPDEQYF. In nucleotides, the CDR3 is TGCAGTGCTGAAACAGGCGGGACTCAACCCGACGAGCAGTACTTC.

This clonotype was detected a few times. This rearrangement joins TRBV28 to TRBJ1-3; 10 bases match TRBD1. Per the germline V gene, CDR1 is MDHEN and CDR2 is SYDVKM. V shed 5 bases and J 11 bases; nucleotides not matched to a gene: 9. The CDR3 consists of 14 residues. CDR3 region: CASSPGTGVSSIYF. The DNA of the CDR3 is TGTGCCAGCAGTCCCGGGACAGGGGTTTCATCCATATATTTT.

On this clonotype itself: With a much larger clone just one base away, this may be a read error. This sequence joins TRBV29-1 and TRBJ1-2; TRBD1 might be the D (5 bases). This CDR3 has 14 residues. Germline V gene data show CDR1 as SQVTM and CDR2 as ANQGSEA. The DNA of the CDR3 is TGCAGCGTTGACGGGGGAGTGGTAGGCTATGGCTGCACCTTC. Its translation is CSVDGGVVGYGCTF.

The table lists this clonotype with a few counts. This chain connects TRBV20-1 to TRBJ1-5, with D unclear. From germline, CDR1 is DFQATT and CDR2 SNEGSKA (reference sequence). This CDR3 has 15 amino acids. Trimming pared 0 bases from V and 1 base from J, leaving 10 bases between. The chain's CDR3 is CSAREVERSNQPQHF. The CDR3 DNA is TGCAGTGCTAGAGAAGTGGAGAGAAGCAATCAGCCCCAGCATTTT.

In its sample, this clonotype was seen a few times. The rearrangement joins TRBV6-5 to TRBJ2-7, with 8 bases matching TRBD1. Germline assignment: CDR1 MNHEY and CDR2 SVGAGI. After removal of 2 bases from V and 0 bases from J, the junction contained 6 bases not matched to a gene. This CDR3 comprises 16 residues. Written as DNA, the CDR3 is TGTGCCAGCAGTTACAGCGCGGACAGGGCCTCCTACGAGCAGTACTTC. This encodes CASSYSADRASYEQYF.